This entry lists 7 T cell receptor beta chains sequenced from one sample in a study of blood T cell repertoires in COVID-19. The data were produced by immunoSEQ multiplex PCR, yet TCRdb's version contains in-frame clones alone and is incomplete. The table shows some 190,000 clones, with roughly 88% occurring only once. The source material was peripheral blood. These receptors were taken from a man aged 60 to 75 with acute or convalescent COVID-19.

This clone was counted only a few times. The V and J genes are TRBV18 and TRBJ2-7; 7 positions match TRBD2. V shed 4 bases, J shed 0 bases, and the junction held 9 bases outside the gene matches. The CDR3 totals 16 residues. Looked up from germline, CDR1 is KGHSH and CDR2 is LQKENI. The CDR3 DNA follows: TGTGCCAGCTCACTTGATGGGAGGGGTAGCTCCTACGAGCAGTACTTC. Protein sequence: CASSLDGRGSSYEQYF.

The chain joins TRBV19 to TRBJ2-5; tentative D call: TRBD1 (6 bases). V was pared by 5 bases and J by 1 base, with 11 bases between. The CDR3 is 14 residues long. The germline V gene has CDR1 LNHDA and CDR2 SQIVND (reference sequence). The CDR3 nucleotides read TGTGCCAGTAGTTCCGGACAGTTCCAAGAGACCCAGTACTTC. It specifies CASSSGQFQETQYF.

This chain links TRBV4-1 with TRBJ2-2; 8 bases align to TRBD2. CDR1 MGHRA and CDR2 YSYEKL come from the germline V gene. The CDR3 spans 17 residues. Trimming removed 2 bases from V and 0 bases from J; junction bases left unmatched: 5. Here the CDR3 DNA reads TGCGCCAGCAGCCAATGGCCTAGCGGGTCGAACACCGGGGAGCTGTTTTTT. The encoded protein is CASSQWPSGSNTGELFF.

V is TRBV12-3 or TRBV12-4 and J is TRBJ2-7; D perhaps matches TRBD2 (6 bases). The CDR3 spans 13 residues. Trimming stripped 5 bases from V and 7 bases from J, with 15 bases between. The CDR3 is CASSRRDFPEQYF. The CDR3 nucleotides are TGTGCCAGCAGTCGCCGGGACTTCCCAGAGCAGTACTTC.

The genes are TRBV7-9 and TRBJ2-7, with TRBD2 as a possible D gene (5 bases). V lost 5 bases and J 10 bases, leaving 15 bases between the germline ends. The CDR3 totals 12 residues. The V gene's germline CDR1 is SEHNR and CDR2 FQNEAQ (reference sequence). CDR3: CASSPLVSDQYF. CDR3 bases: TGTGCCAGCAGCCCACTAGTTAGCGATCAGTACTTC. Full variable domain (remainder filled in from reference TRBV7-9 and TRBJ2-7): DTGVSQNPRHKITKRGQNVTFRCDPISEHNRLYWYRQTLGQGPEFLTYFQNEAQLEKSRLLSDRFSAERPKGSFSTLEIQRTEQGDSAMYLCASSPLVSDQYFGPGTRLTVT.

The chain has TRBV7-3 and TRBJ2-5, with D possibly being TRBD1 (6 bases). The CDR3 runs to 16 residues. Germline-derived CDR1 and CDR2 are SGHTA and FQGTGA. V was trimmed by 7 bases and J by 6 bases, leaving 24 bases between them. CDR3 DNA: TGTGCCAGCACCCAGCCCTCCGAAGGGACACCCAAGACCCAGTACTTC. Amino acid sequence: CASTQPSEGTPKTQYF. Looking up the rest from reference TRBV7-3 and TRBJ2-5 gives the full variable domain: GAGVSQTPSNKVTEKGKYVELRCDPISGHTALYWYRQSLGQGPEFLIYFQGTGAADDSGLPNDRFFAVRPEGSVSTLKIQRTERGDSAVYLCASTQPSEGTPKTQYFGPGTRLLVL.

Written as DNA, the CDR3 is TGTGCCAGCAGTGGTCACGGACGGGGCCTGGAGGGGGGCTACACCTTC. It specifies CASSGHGRGLEGGYTF. The rearrangement joins TRBV25-1 to TRBJ1-2; D might be TRBD1 (5 bases). The CDR3 covers 16 residues. CDR1 and CDR2 (germline): MGHDK, SYGVNS. The ends were cut back, 4 bases at V and 8 bases at J, with 23 bases in the middle.